The subject of this entry is one TCR beta chain. What it binds is unknown. One end of the junction varies from germline; a read error may be responsible. The entry originates in a study of tumor-infiltrating lymphocytes in primary liver carcinoma. Study at large: Staging of the tumors gave T1-T3 N0M0, with widths of roughly 4.2 to 11 cm. Overall study findings and caveats: Researchers report that only about 8-25% of top clones turned up in all five tumor regions.

From unsorted bulk tissue weighing roughly 18-31 mg, DNA and RNA were co-extracted. Sampling of every tumor involved five separate regions. These included the tumor centre. The CDR3 has 18 amino acids. Germline lookup yields CDR1 LGHNA and CDR2 YNFKEQ. A constant-region primer primed TCR beta cDNA synthesis from 450 to 550 ng of total RNA. The TCR beta library was amplified through three nested multiplex PCR rounds in a modified ARM-PCR procedure. Running 9 to 11 cycles apiece, the first two PCR rounds relied on TRBV1-TRBV30 forward primers together with a C-beta reverse primer. From the multiplex PCR reads, TCRdb called clonotypes with MiXCR, one entry per CDR3 protein. The table lists 60,000 to 90,000 distinct CDR3 sequences, almost 70% of them singletons.

The sequenced sample consisted of liver tumor tissue from sampling region 4. Noted subset: tumor region T4, right-lateral pole. The receptor comes from a man aged 40-49 years with primary liver carcinoma and hepatitis B virus infection. This sequence joins TRBV4-2 and TRBJ2-3; D tentatively reads TRBD1 or TRBD2 (6 bases each). The CDR3 bases are TGTGTCAGCAGCCAAGAAGGGGGAGGATGCTCTAGCACAGATACGCAGTATTTT. This gives the protein CVSSQEGGGCSSTDTQYF.